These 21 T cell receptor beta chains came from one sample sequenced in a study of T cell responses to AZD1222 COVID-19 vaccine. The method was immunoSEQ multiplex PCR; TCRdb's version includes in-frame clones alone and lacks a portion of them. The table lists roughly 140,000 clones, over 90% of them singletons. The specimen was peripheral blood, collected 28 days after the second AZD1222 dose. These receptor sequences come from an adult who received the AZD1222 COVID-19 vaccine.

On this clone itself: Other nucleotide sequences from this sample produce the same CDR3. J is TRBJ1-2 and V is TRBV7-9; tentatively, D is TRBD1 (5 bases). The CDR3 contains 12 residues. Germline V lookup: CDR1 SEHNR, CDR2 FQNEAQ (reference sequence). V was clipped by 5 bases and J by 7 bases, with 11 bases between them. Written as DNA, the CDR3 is TGTGCCAGCAGCCCCGTGGGGGGTGGCTACACCTTC. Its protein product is CASSPVGGGYTF.

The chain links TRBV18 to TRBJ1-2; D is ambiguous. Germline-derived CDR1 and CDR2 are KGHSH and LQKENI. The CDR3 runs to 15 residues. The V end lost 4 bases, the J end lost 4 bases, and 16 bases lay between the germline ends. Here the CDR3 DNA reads TGTGCCAGCTCACTTGCGTCGGAGGTTTCCTATGGCTACACCTTC. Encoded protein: CASSLASEVSYGYTF.

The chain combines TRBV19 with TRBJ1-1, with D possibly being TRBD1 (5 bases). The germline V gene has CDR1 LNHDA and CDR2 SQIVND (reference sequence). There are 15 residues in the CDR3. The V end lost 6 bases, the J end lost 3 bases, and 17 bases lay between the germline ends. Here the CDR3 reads CASSLLGPLYTEAFF. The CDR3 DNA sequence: TGTGCCAGTAGCCTCCTGGGGCCGCTTTACACTGAAGCTTTCTTT.

The CDR3: CASSWTQNTEAFF. As DNA, the CDR3 is TGTGCCAGCAGCTGGACCCAGAACACTGAAGCTTTCTTT. The rearrangement links TRBV7-2 to TRBJ1-1, with D unclear. Between the trimmed V and J ends, which lost 4 bases and 1 base, there was a span of 7 bases. The CDR3 has 13 amino acids. Germline CDR1 reads SGHTA; CDR2 reads FQGNSA.

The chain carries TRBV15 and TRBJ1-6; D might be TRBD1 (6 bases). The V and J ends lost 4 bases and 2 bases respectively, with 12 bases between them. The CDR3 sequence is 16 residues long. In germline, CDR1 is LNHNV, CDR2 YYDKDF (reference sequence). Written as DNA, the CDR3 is TGTGCCACCAGCAATGACAGGATCCCCTATAATTCACCCCTCCACTTT. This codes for CATSNDRIPYNSPLHF. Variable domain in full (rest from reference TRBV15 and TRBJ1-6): DAMVIQNPRYQVTQFGKPVTLSCSQTLNHNVMYWYQQKSSQAPKLLFHYYDKDFNNEADTPDNFQSRRPNTSFCFLDIRSPGLGDTAMYLCATSNDRIPYNSPLHFGNGTRLTVT.

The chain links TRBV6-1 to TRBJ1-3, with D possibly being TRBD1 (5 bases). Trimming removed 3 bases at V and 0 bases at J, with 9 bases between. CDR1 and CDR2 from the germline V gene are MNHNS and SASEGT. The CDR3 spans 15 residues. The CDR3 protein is CASSETAASGNTIYF. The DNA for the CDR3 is TGTGCCAGCAGTGAGACAGCCGCCTCTGGAAACACCATATATTTT.

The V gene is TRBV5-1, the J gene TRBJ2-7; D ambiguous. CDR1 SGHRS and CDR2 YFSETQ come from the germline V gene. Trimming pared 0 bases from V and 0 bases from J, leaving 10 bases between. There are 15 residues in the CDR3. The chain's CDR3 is CASSLARQSSYEQYF. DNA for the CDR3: TGCGCCAGCAGCTTGGCGAGACAAAGCTCCTACGAGCAGTACTTC.

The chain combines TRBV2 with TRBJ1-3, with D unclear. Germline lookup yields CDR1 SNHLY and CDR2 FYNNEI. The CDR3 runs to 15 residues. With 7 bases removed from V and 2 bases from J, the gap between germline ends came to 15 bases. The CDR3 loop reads CASIWADRTGNTIYF. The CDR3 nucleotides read TGTGCCAGCATTTGGGCTGATCGGACTGGAAACACCATATATTTT.

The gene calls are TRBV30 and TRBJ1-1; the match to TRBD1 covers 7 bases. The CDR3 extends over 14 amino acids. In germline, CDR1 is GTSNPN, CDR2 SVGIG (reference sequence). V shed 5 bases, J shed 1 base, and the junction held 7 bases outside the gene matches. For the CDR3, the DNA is TGTGCCTGGGGGACAGACCCCTCGAACACTGAAGCTTTCTTT. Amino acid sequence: CAWGTDPSNTEAFF.

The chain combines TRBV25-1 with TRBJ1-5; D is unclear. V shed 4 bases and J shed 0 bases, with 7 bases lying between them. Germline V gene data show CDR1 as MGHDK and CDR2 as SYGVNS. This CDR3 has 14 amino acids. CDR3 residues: CASSAPYSNQPQHF. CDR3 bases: TGTGCCAGCAGTGCTCCCTATAGCAATCAGCCCCAGCATTTT.

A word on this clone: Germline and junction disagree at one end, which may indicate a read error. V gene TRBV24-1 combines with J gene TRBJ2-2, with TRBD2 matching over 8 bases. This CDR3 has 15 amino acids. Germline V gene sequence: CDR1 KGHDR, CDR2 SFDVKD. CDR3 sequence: CAPSDPGGRGGELFF. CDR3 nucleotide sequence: TGTGCCCCCAGTGATCCGGGGGGGCGCGGCGGGGAGCTGTTTTTT.

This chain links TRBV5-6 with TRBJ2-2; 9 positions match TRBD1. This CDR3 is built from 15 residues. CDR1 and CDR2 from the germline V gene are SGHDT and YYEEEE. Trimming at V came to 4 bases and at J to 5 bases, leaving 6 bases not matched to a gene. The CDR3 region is CASSPRQGGTGELFF. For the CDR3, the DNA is TGTGCCAGCAGCCCGCGACAGGGGGGTACCGGGGAGCTGTTTTTT.

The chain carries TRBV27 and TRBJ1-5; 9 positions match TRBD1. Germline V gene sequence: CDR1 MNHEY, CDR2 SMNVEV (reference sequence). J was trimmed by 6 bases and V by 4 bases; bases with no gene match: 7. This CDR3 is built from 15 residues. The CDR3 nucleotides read TGTGCCAGCAGTTACGGGACAGGGAATACTCAGCCCCAGCATTTT. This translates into CASSYGTGNTQPQHF.

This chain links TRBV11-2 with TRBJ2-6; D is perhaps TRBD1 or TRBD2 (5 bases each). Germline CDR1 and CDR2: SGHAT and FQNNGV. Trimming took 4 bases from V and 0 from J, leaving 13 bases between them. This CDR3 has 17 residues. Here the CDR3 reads CASSSRGRYSGANVLTF. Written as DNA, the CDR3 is TGTGCCAGCAGCTCCCGGGGCAGGTACTCTGGGGCCAACGTCCTGACTTTC.

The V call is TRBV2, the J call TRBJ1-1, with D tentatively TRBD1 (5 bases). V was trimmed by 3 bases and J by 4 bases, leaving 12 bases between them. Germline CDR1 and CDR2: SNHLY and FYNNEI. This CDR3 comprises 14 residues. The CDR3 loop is CASSDSGGGTEAFF. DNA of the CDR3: TGTGCCAGCAGTGACTCTGGGGGTGGCACTGAAGCTTTCTTT.

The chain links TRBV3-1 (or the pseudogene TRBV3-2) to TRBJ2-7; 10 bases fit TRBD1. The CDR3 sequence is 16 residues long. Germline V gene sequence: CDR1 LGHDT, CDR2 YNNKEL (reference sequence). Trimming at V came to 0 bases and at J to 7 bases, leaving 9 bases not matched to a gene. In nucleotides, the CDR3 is TGTGCCAGCAGCCAAGACTCGGGACAGGGGTGGATAGAGCAGTACTTC. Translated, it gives CASSQDSGQGWIEQYF.

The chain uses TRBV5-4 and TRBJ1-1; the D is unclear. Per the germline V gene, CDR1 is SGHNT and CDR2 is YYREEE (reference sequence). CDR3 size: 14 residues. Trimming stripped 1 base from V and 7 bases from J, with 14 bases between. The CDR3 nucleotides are TGTGCCAGCAGCTTGCGGAGCGAGAATGGTGAAGCTTTCTTT. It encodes CASSLRSENGEAFF.

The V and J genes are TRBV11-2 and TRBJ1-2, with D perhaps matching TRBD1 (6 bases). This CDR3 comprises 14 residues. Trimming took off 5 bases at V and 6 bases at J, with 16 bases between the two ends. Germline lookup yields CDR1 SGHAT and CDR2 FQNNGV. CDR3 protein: CASSPRTENHGYTF. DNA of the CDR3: TGTGCCAGCAGCCCCCGGACAGAGAACCATGGCTACACCTTC.

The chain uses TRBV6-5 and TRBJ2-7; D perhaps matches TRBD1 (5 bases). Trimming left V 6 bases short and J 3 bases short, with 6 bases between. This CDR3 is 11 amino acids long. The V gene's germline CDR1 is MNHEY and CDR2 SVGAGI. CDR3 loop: CASSDSYEQYF. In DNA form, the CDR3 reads TGTGCCAGCAGCGACAGCTACGAGCAGTACTTC.

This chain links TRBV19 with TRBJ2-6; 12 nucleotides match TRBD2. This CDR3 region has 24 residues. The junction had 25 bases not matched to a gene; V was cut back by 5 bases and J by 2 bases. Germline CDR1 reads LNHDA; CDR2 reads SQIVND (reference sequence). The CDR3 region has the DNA TGTGCCAGTAGTCACCGGACAGGGAGAAGAAGGACTAGCGGGATCCACGCTGGGGCCAACGTCCTGACTTTC. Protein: CASSHRTGRRRTSGIHAGANVLTF.

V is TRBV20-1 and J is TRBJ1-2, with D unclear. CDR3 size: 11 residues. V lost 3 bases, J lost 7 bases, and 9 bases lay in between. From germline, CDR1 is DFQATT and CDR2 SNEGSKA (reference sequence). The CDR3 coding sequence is TGCAGTGCTAGTCTGGGCCCTGGCTACACCTTC. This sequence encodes CSASLGPGYTF.